This entry is about one TCR beta chain. V lost 4 bases, J lost 8 bases, and 10 bases stayed unmatched. This CDR3 is built from 16 residues. Germline V gene lookup returns CDR1 MGHDK and CDR2 SYGVNS. The record originates from a study of CD8+CD57+ T cells in acquired aplastic anemia. Study information: The DNA of sorted CD4+ and CD8+ cells averaged approximately 3.2 ug.

The study profiled TCR beta VDJ and CDR3 using genomic DNA as template. MiXCR, applied by TCRdb to the reads, yields one record per CDR3 protein. The sample records approximately 170,000 distinct CDR3 sequences, roughly 56% being singletons. This TCR was sampled from a human donor in good health, serving as a control. The sequencing input was sorted CD4+, CD8+, or CD8+CD57+ T cells (not recorded which) from PBMCs. This sequence joins TRBV25-1 and TRBJ2-3, with 12 bases fitting TRBD2. CDR3 DNA sequence: TGTGCCAGCAGTGGGAGACTAGCGGGGGTGGGCGCTACGCAGTATTTT. Encoded protein: CASSGRLAGVGATQYF.